These 14 T cell receptor beta chains were all obtained from the same sample, sequenced in a study of cytomegalovirus exposure and HLA in healthy donors. Researchers ran the PCR with 60 Vbeta and 13 Jbeta primers. Sequenced by immunoSEQ multiplex PCR; TCRdb stores in-frame clones only, minus some. The sample holds about 130,000 clones, 74% seen once. Sample: PBMCs. The source of these receptors is a woman aged 45-65 years in good health and CMV-seropositive.

In its sample, this clone was seen a few times. V is TRBV7-2 and J is TRBJ2-3; TRBD2 aligns across 8 bases. V trimming: 4 bases; J trimming: 4 bases; junction bases outside the gene matches: 4. The germline V gene has CDR1 SGHTA and CDR2 FQGNSA. This CDR3 has 14 amino acids. CDR3 sequence reads: CASSSGLGPDTQYF. CDR3 nucleotides: TGTGCCAGCAGCTCGGGACTAGGGCCAGATACGCAGTATTTT. The variable domain in full, with the rest retrieved from reference TRBV7-2 and TRBJ2-3, is GAGVSQSPSNKVTEKGKDVELRCDPISGHTALYWYRQSLGQGLEFLIYFQGNSAPDKSGLPSDRFSAERTGGSVSTLTIQRTQQEDSAVYLCASSSGLGPDTQYFGPGTRLTVL.

V is TRBV10-3 and J is TRBJ2-1; 9 positions match TRBD2. CDR3 length: 16 residues. The germline V gene has CDR1 ENHRY and CDR2 SYGVKD. Unmatched junction bases numbered 6, after V lost 6 bases and J lost 0 bases. The CDR3 is CAIRASGASSYNEQFF. Written as DNA, the CDR3 is TGTGCCATCAGGGCTAGCGGGGCAAGCTCCTACAATGAGCAGTTCTTC.

The chain joins TRBV5-4 to TRBJ2-7, with TRBD1 matching over 9 bases. This CDR3 contains 16 residues. Germline CDR1 SGHNT, CDR2 YYREEE (reference sequence). With 4 bases clipped from V and 4 bases from J, the junction kept 12 bases outside the gene matches. CDR3 loop: CASSDARDRASYEQYF. CDR3 sequence (DNA): TGTGCCAGCAGCGACGCTCGGGACAGGGCTTCGTACGAGCAGTACTTC.

The J gene is TRBJ2-2, the V gene TRBV29-1; TRBD1 agrees at 8 bases. The CDR3 spans 14 residues. The V gene's germline CDR1 is SQVTM and CDR2 ANQGSEA. With V trimmed by 4 bases and J by 2 bases, 3 bases remained unmatched. CDR3 region: CSVGDRRNTGELFF. CDR3 DNA sequence: TGCAGCGTTGGGGACAGGAGAAACACCGGGGAGCTGTTTTTT.

The table lists this clone with a few counts. The gene calls are TRBV6-1 and TRBJ1-3, with unresolved D. The CDR3 is 13 amino acids. V lost 6 bases and J 0 bases, leaving 6 bases between the germline ends. Germline V gene sequence: CDR1 MNHNS, CDR2 SASEGT. The CDR3 region is CASRRLSGNTIYF. CDR3 coding DNA: TGTGCCAGCAGACGACTCTCTGGAAACACCATATATTTT.

The chain links TRBV2 to TRBJ1-1; unclear D gene. V lost 3 bases, J lost 3 bases, and 11 bases lay in between. Looked up from germline, CDR1 is SNHLY and CDR2 is FYNNEI. The CDR3 sequence is 14 residues long. CDR3 nucleotide sequence: TGTGCCAGCAGTGAGGTGGGCTACGACACTGAAGCTTTCTTT. The encoded protein is CASSEVGYDTEAFF.

This clone was observed once. The V call is TRBV11-2, the J call TRBJ2-7; 7 bases map to TRBD2. V lost 3 bases, J lost 5 bases, and 1 base stayed unmatched. Germline-derived CDR1 and CDR2 are SGHAT and FQNNGV. The CDR3 runs 12 residues. CDR3 DNA sequence: TGTGCCAGCAGCTTTGCGGGGGACGAGCAGTACTTC. Encoded protein: CASSFAGDEQYF.

The chain uses TRBV7-9 and TRBJ1-2; D is unclear. Per the germline V gene, CDR1 is SEHNR and CDR2 is FQNEAQ (reference sequence). CDR3 length: 13 amino acids. The ends were cut back, 8 bases at V and 1 base at J, with 11 bases in the middle. The CDR3 protein is CASGRHLNYGYTF. The CDR3 bases are TGTGCCAGCGGTAGACACCTTAACTATGGCTACACCTTC.

This sequence joins TRBV5-6 and TRBJ2-3; the match to TRBD1 covers 9 bases. The CDR3 runs to 16 residues. Looked up from germline, CDR1 is SGHDT and CDR2 is YYEEEE. The ends lost 4 bases at V and 2 bases at J; junction bases unmatched: 8. CDR3 loop: CASSGGTGLPTDTQYF. CDR3 coding DNA: TGTGCCAGCAGCGGCGGGACAGGGCTCCCCACAGATACGCAGTATTTT.

This rearrangement joins TRBV19 to TRBJ1-2; D is unresolved. The CDR3 sequence is 14 residues long. Germline lookup yields CDR1 LNHDA and CDR2 SQIVND (reference sequence). V lost 9 bases, J lost 11 bases, and 25 bases lay in between. CDR3 loop: CASQREGLTSRYTF. The CDR3 region has the DNA TGTGCCAGCCAACGGGAAGGGTTAACTTCGAGGTACACCTTC.

This chain connects TRBV27 to TRBJ1-1, with D uncertain. Trimming stripped 3 bases from V and 0 bases from J, with 14 bases between. The length of the CDR3 is 16 residues. CDR1 is MNHEY and CDR2 is SMNVEV in the germline V gene (reference sequence). CDR3 amino acids: CASSLYQVPMNTEAFF. The DNA for the CDR3 is TGTGCCAGCAGTTTGTATCAGGTGCCCATGAACACTGAAGCTTTCTTT.

J is TRBJ1-2 and V is TRBV28; TRBD1 aligns across 7 bases. The CDR3 sequence is 12 residues long. Germline CDR1 MDHEN, CDR2 SYDVKM. V shed 10 bases and J 8 bases; nucleotides not matched to a gene: 10. In nucleotides, the CDR3 is TGTGCCACCCAGGGGGGTATCCGGGGCTACACCTTC. Residues: CATQGGIRGYTF.

The chain employs TRBV18 and TRBJ1-4, with D perhaps matching TRBD1 (6 bases). Trimming took off 4 bases at V and 11 bases at J, with 14 bases between the two ends. Germline V CDR1 and CDR2: KGHSH, LQKENI. This CDR3 is 13 amino acids long. The CDR3 region is CASSRYRDWKLFF. The DNA for the CDR3 is TGTGCCAGCTCACGATACAGGGATTGGAAACTGTTTTTT.

This sequence joins TRBV7-8 and TRBJ1-2; 7 bases map to TRBD1. CDR3 length: 15 residues. Germline V gene lookup returns CDR1 SGHVS and CDR2 FQNEAQ. V lost 5 bases, J lost 1 base, and 7 bases stayed unmatched. The CDR3 here is CASSPGTANNYGYTF. CDR3 nucleotides: TGTGCCAGCAGCCCCGGGACAGCCAATAACTATGGCTACACCTTC.